This TCR beta chain was sequenced during a study of neurological immune-mediated disorders. This clonotype came up many times. Trimming took 5 bases from V and 4 from J, leaving 14 bases between them. This CDR3 has 15 residues. CDR1 is SGHTA, CDR2 FQGNSA, per germline. TCRdb itself ran the 5' RACE reads through MiXCR, one entry per CDR3 protein. The top ten clones hold roughly 1.5% of a sample with approximately 50,000 distinct CDR3 sequences, 5.8% of them seen once. The material sequenced was CD4+ T cells from blood. The TCR sequence derives from a woman younger than 35 with multiple sclerosis. The V and J genes are TRBV7-2 and TRBJ1-4; D gene unclear. In DNA, the CDR3 is TGTGCCAGCAGCATTCGTCTTGGGTTTAATGAAAAACTGTTTTTT. It encodes CASSIRLGFNEKLFF.